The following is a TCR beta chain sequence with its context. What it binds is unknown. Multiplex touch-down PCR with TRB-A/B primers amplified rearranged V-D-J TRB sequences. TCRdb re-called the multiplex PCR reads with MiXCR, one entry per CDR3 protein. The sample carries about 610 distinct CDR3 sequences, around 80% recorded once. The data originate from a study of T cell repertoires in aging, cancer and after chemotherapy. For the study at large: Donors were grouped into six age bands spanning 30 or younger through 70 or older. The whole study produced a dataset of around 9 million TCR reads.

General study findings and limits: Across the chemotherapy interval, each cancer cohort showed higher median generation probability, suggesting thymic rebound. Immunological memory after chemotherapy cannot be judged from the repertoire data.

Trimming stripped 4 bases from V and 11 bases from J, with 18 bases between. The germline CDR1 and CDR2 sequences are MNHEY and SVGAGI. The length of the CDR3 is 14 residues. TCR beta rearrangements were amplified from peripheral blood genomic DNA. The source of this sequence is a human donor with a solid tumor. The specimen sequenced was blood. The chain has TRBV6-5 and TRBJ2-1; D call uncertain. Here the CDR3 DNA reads TGTGCCAGCAGTTTCCCAACTGGCTACAGTCAGCAGTTCTTC. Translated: CASSFPTGYSQQFF.